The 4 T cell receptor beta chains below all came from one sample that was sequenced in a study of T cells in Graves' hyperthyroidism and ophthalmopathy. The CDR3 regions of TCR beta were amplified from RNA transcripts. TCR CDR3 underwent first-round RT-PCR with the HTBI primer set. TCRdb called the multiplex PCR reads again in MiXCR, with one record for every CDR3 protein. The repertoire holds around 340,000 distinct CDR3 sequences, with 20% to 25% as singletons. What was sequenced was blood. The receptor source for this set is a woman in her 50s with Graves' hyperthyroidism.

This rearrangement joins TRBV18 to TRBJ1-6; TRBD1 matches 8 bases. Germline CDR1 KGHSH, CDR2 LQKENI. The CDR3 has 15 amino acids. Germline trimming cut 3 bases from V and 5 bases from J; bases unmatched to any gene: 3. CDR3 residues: CASSPSTGDNSPLHF. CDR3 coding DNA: TGTGCCAGCTCACCGTCGACAGGGGATAATTCACCCCTCCACTTT.

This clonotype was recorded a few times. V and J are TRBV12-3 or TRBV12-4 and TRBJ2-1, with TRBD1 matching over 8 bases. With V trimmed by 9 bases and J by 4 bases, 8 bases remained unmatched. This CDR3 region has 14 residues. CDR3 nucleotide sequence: TGTGCCAGTCAGGGGGCGTTTGGGTACAATGAGCAGTTCTTC. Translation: CASQGAFGYNEQFF.

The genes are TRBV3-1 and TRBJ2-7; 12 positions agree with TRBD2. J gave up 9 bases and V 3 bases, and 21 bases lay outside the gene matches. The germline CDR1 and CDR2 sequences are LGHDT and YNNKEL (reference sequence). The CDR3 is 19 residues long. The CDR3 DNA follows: TGTGCCAGCAGCCAGGACCTAGCGGGAGGGGACTTGAGGAGGATAAGGCAGTACTTC. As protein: CASSQDLAGGDLRRIRQYF.

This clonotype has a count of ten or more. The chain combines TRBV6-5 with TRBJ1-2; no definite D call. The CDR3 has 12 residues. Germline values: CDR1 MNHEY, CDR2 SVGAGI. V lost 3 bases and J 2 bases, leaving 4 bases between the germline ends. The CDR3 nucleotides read TGTGCCAGCAGTTATGGAAACTATGGCTACACCTTC. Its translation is CASSYGNYGYTF.